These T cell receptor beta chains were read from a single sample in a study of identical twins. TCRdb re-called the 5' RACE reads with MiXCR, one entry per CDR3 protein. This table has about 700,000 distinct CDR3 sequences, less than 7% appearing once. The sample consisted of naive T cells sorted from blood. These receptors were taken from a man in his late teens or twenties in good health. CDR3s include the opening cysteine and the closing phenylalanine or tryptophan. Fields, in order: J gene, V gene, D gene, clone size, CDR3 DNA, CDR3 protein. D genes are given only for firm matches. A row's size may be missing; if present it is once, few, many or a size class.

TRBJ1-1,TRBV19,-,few,TGTGCCAGCAGTGGTTACACAGCCCCTACACCTTACACTGAAGCTTTCTTT,CASSGYTAPTPYTEAFF
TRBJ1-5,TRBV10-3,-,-,TGCGGATCTGGGGGGGCCGGGGATCAGCCCCAGCATTTT,CGSGGAGDQPQHF
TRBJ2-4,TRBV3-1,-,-,TGTGCCAGCAGCCAAGTAACAGGGAAAAACATTCAGTACTTC,CASSQVTGKNIQYF
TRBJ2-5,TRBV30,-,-,TGTGCCTGGAGTGTGGGGGAGGCGGAGACCCAGTACTTC,CAWSVGEAETQYF
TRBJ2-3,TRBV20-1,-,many,TGCAGTGCTAGAGCGCGGCGGCTCCCAGATACGCAGTATTTT,CSARARRLPDTQYF
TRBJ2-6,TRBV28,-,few,TGTGCCAGCAGTATCAGGGGATATGGGGCCAACGTCCTGACTTTC,CASSIRGYGANVLTF
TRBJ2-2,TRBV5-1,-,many,TGCGCCAGCAGCAGGGCCACCGGGGAGCTGTTTTTT,CASSRATGELFF
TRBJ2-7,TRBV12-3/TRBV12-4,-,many,TGTGCCAGCAGTAACTACGGGCCTCCGTCCTTATACGAGCAGTACTTC,CASSNYGPPSLYEQYF
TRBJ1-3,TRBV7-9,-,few,TGTGCCAGCAGCCCGACACCCGCCGGAAACACCATATATTTT,CASSPTPAGNTIYF
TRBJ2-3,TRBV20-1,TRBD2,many,TGCAGTGCTAGAGATGGTACTAGCGGCCTTGATACGCAGTATTTT,CSARDGTSGLDTQYF
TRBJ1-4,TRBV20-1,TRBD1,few,TGCAGTGCTAGAGCAGGGGGGACAGCTAATGAAAAACTGTTTTTT,CSARAGGTANEKLFF
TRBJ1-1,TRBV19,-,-,TGTGCCAGTAGTATGACAGCGAACACTGAAGCTTTCTTT,CASSMTANTEAFF
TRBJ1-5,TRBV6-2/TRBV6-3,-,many,TGTGCCAGCACTAGACGGGAGGTCCAAGGCAATCAGCCCCAGCATTTT,CASTRREVQGNQPQHF
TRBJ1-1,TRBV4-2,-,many,TGTGCCAGCAGCCAAATCGACGGGAACACTGAAGCTTTCTTT,CASSQIDGNTEAFF
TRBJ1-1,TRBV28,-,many,TGTGCCAGCAAAACAGGGTCTTCTTGGGCTTTCTTT,CASKTGSSWAFF
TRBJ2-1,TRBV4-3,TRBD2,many,TGCGCCAGCAGCCAACCGGGACTAGCGAATGAGCAGTTCTTC,CASSQPGLANEQFF
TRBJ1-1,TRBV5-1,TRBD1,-,TGCGCCAGCAGCACCCTCGGGGACAGGGGACGGATGAACACTGAAGCTTTCTTT,CASSTLGDRGRMNTEAFF
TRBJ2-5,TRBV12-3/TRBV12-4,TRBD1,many,TGTGCCAGCATAGGACAGGGACATGAGACCCAGTACTTC,CASIGQGHETQYF
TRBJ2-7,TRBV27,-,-,TGTGCCAGCAGTTTGTTAACAGGGATTAAGTACGAGCAGTACTTC,CASSLLTGIKYEQYF
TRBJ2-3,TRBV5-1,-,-,TGCGCCAGCAGCTTGGATGGTTTGCGCCACACAGATACGCAGTATTTT,CASSLDGLRHTDTQYF
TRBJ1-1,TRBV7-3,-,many,TGTGCCAGCAAAGTAGGGGGTCCGAACACTGAAGCTTTCTTT,CASKVGGPNTEAFF
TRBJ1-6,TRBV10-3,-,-,TGTGCCATCAGCCTGACGGGCGGGAATTCACCCCTCCACTTT,CAISLTGGNSPLHF
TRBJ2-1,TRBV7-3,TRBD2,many,TGTGCCAGCAGCTTGGGACTAGCGGAAGAGCAGTTCTTC,CASSLGLAEEQFF
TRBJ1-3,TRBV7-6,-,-,TGTGCCAGCAGCCCGTGGGGTGAAAACACCATATATTTT,CASSPWGENTIYF
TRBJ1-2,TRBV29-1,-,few,TGCAGCCTCGAGGTAAAGGGCGGCTACACCTTC,CSLEVKGGYTF
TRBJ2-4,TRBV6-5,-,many,TGTGCCAGGGCCGCCGGTAGAAACATTCAGTACTTC,CARAAGRNIQYF
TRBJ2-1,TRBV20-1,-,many,TGCAGTGCTAGAGGCGGGGAGTCAAACCATGAGCAGTTCTTC,CSARGGESNHEQFF
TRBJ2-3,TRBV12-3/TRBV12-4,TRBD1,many,TGTGCCAGCAGTCGGGGACAGGGGGGGGTCACAGATACGCAGTATTTT,CASSRGQGGVTDTQYF
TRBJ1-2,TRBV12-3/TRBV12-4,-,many,TGTGCCAGCAGTTCCCGGACGTATGGCTACACCTTC,CASSSRTYGYTF
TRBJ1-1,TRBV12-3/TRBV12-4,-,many,TGTGCCAGCGGGTCGGCAGAGAACACTGAAGCTTTCTTT,CASGSAENTEAFF
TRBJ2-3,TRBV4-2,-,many,TGTGCCAGCAGCCAAGATATCGCCACAGATACGCAGTATTTT,CASSQDIATDTQYF
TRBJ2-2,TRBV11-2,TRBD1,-,TGTGCCAGCAGCGGTGCGTTGACAGGGACGACGAACACCGGGGAGCTGTTTTTT,CASSGALTGTTNTGELFF
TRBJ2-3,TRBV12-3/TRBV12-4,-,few,TGTGCCAGCAGTTTAGCGCAGGCGTTGGTTACGCAGTATTTT,CASSLAQALVTQYF
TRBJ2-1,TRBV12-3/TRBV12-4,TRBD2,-,TGTGCCAGCAAAGCGGGAGGGCCGGGTGAGCAGTTCTTC,CASKAGGPGEQFF
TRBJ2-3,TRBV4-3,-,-,TGCGCCAGCAGCCAAGATTTGGCCATTCCTAGCACAGATACGCAGTATTTT,CASSQDLAIPSTDTQYF
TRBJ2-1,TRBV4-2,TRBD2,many,TGTGCCAGCAGCCAAGGGACCCTAGCGGGAGAGGGGTACAATGAGCAGTTCTTC,CASSQGTLAGEGYNEQFF
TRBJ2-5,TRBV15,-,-,TGTGCCACCAGCAGTCCCTCGGGAAAATCAAAAGAGACCCAGTACTTC,CATSSPSGKSKETQYF
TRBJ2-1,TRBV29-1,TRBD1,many,TGCAGCGTTGTTCTCTCCCGATCGACAGGGGCAGAGTTCTTC,CSVVLSRSTGAEFF
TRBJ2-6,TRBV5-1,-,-,TGCGCCAGCAGTCTCGACGGGGCGAGGGGGTCAGGTGGGGCCAACGTCCTGACTTTC,CASSLDGARGSGGANVLTF
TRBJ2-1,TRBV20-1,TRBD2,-,TGCAGTGCTAGAGCCCGGACTAGCGGGAGACATGAGCAGTTCTTC,CSARARTSGRHEQFF
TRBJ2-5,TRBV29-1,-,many,TGCAGCGTTGAAGATCGAGGGGGAGAGACCCAGTACTTC,CSVEDRGGETQYF
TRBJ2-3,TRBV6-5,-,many,TGTGCCAGCGGGCTTTCAGATACGCAGTATTTT,CASGLSDTQYF
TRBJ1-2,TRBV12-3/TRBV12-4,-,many,TGTGCCAGCAGTTTAGCATCTAACTATGGCTACACCTTC,CASSLASNYGYTF
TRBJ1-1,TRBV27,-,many,TGTGCCAGCAGGACACCCGGGGTTGAGAACACTGAAGCTTTCTTT,CASRTPGVENTEAFF
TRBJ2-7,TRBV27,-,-,TGTGCCGTCGGGCAGGGGAGCTACGAGCAGTACTTC,CAVGQGSYEQYF
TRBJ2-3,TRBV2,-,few,TGTGCCAGCAGTGAAGGCAGTAGCGTTACAGATACGCAGTATTTT,CASSEGSSVTDTQYF
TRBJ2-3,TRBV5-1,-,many,TGCGCCAGCAGACTCGAGGGAGCGGGCACAGATACGCAGTATTTT,CASRLEGAGTDTQYF
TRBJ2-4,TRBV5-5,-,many,TGTGCCAGCAGCTTAAATACCCCAGCCAAAAACATTCAGTACTTC,CASSLNTPAKNIQYF
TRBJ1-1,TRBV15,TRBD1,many,TGTGCCACCAGCAGGGGAGGGGGCGCGAAGACTGAAGCTTTCTTT,CATSRGGGAKTEAFF
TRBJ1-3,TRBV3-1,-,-,TGTGCCAGCAGCCAAGTTTTGGACCGCCCCTCTGGAAACACCATATATTTT,CASSQVLDRPSGNTIYF
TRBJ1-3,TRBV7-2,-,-,TGTGCCAGCAGCTTACCGGAGGCCGGGATTAAACACACCATATATTTT,CASSLPEAGIKHTIYF
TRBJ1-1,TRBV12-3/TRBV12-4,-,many,TGTGCCAGCTCCAACCGGGCCGCTCTTGAAGCTTTCTTT,CASSNRAALEAFF